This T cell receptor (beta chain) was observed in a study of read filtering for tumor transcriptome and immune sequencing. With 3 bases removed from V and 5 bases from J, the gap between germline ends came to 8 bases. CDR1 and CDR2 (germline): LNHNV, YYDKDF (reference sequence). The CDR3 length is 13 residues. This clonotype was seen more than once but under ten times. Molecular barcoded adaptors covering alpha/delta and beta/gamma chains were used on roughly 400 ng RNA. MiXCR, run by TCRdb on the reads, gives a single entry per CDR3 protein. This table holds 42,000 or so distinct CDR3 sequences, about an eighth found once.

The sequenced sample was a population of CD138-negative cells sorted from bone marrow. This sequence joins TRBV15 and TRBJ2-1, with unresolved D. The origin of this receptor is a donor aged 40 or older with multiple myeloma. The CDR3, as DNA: TGTGCCACCAGCAGCCTACAAAACAATGAGCAGTTCTTC. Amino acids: CATSSLQNNEQFF.